This entry lists 28 T cell receptor beta chains sequenced from one sample in a study of response to subunit inactivated influenza vaccine. From the RT-PCR reads, TCRdb called clonotypes with MiXCR, one entry per CDR3 protein. This sample yields a few hundred thousand distinct CDR3 sequences, of which 14% are seen a single time; 11% belongs to the top ten. The specimen comprised PBMCs from blood, sampled roughly 12 days after vaccination. These TCRs come from a man aged 50 to 60 who received an inactivated influenza vaccine.

This chain links TRBV9 with TRBJ2-1; TRBD2 matches 11 bases. In germline, CDR1 is SGDLS, CDR2 YYNGEE. This CDR3 is built from 16 residues. The V and J ends lost 5 bases and 8 bases, in that order; junction bases with no gene match: 12. The CDR3 coding sequence is TGTGCCAGCAGTGAGACTAGCGGGAAAACCTTCGATGAGCAGTTCTTC. Protein sequence: CASSETSGKTFDEQFF.

The J gene is TRBJ2-1, the V gene TRBV9, with TRBD2 as a possible D gene (6 bases). The CDR3 runs to 15 residues. Deletions cut 8 bases from V and 3 bases from J, with 18 bases between. Germline CDR1 and CDR2: SGDLS and YYNGEE. This CDR3 is CARSSGTSIYNEQFF. The CDR3 DNA is TGTGCCAGGAGCTCTGGCACTAGCATCTACAATGAGCAGTTCTTC.

The chain links TRBV29-1 to TRBJ2-7, with D perhaps TRBD2 (7 bases). This CDR3 is built from 15 residues. Per the germline V gene, CDR1 is SQVTM and CDR2 is ANQGSEA. V was clipped by 0 bases and J by 0 bases, with 12 bases between them. CDR3 nucleotides: TGCAGCGTTGAAGAGAGGGGGGGCAACTCCTACGAGCAGTACTTC. Residues: CSVEERGGNSYEQYF.

V usage is TRBV4-1 and J usage is TRBJ1-4; a weak D match, TRBD1 (6 bases). The V gene's germline CDR1 is MGHRA and CDR2 YSYEKL. V was shortened by 3 bases and J by 0 bases, with 8 bases between the two germline ends. The CDR3 consists of 15 residues. The CDR3 spells CASSHNRATNEKLFF. In nucleotides, the CDR3 is TGCGCCAGCAGCCATAACAGGGCAACTAATGAAAAACTGTTTTTT.

This clonotype was counted only a few times. This rearrangement joins TRBV27 to TRBJ2-7; 8 positions agree with TRBD2. J was trimmed by 3 bases and V by 1 base; bases with no gene match: 8. CDR3 length equals 16 residues. Looked up from germline, CDR1 is MNHEY and CDR2 is SMNVEV (reference sequence). In DNA, the CDR3 is TGTGCCAGCAGTTTATATTTTGCGGGGGGTAGCTACGAGCAGTACTTC. Protein sequence: CASSLYFAGGSYEQYF.

V is TRBV5-4 and J is TRBJ2-7, with D unresolved. With 4 bases removed from V and 7 bases from J, the gap between germline ends came to 24 bases. CDR1 SGHNT and CDR2 YYREEE come from the germline V gene (reference sequence). The CDR3 runs to 16 residues. The CDR3 DNA sequence: TGTGCCAGCAGCAATGCGTTCGGCAGGATGGGTCTGGAGCAGTACTTC. It codes for CASSNAFGRMGLEQYF.

This clonotype was counted between two and nine times. The V gene is TRBV6-1, the J gene TRBJ2-7; 7 bases line up with TRBD1. Germline CDR1 and CDR2: MNHNS and SASEGT. The length of the CDR3 is 12 residues. V was clipped by 7 bases and J by 4 bases; unmatched bases: 4. The CDR3 sequence: CASKGQSYEQYF. The CDR3 DNA follows: TGTGCCAGCAAGGGACAGAGTTACGAGCAGTACTTC.

There are a few counts of this clonotype. In nucleotides, the CDR3 is TGTGCCAGCAGCCCGCCCCTAGCGGGAGCACACAATGAGCAGTTCTTC. It yields the protein CASSPPLAGAHNEQFF. V and J are TRBV14 and TRBJ2-1, with 10 bases matching TRBD2. CDR3 length equals 16 residues. CDR1 SGHDN and CDR2 FVKESK come from the germline V gene. The V segment lost 4 bases and the J segment 5 bases; nucleotides outside the gene matches: 8. The full variable domain, in which reference TRBV14 and TRBJ2-1 provide the parts outside the CDR3, is EAGVTQFPSHSVIEKGQTVTLRCDPISGHDNLYWYRRVMGKEIKFLLHFVKESKQDESGMPNNRFLAERTGGTYSTLKVQPAELEDSGVYFCASSPPLAGAHNEQFFGPGTRLTVL.

This clonotype was seen ten or more times. The CDR3 sequence is CASSRAGGADTQYF. For the CDR3, the DNA is TGTGCCAGCAGTCGAGCGGGAGGCGCAGATACGCAGTATTTT. V is TRBV12-3 or TRBV12-4 and J is TRBJ2-3, with TRBD2 identical over 9 bases. V lost 5 bases and J lost 4; bases outside the gene matches: 4. CDR3 length: 14 amino acids.

This clonotype was recorded a few times. The gene calls are TRBV7-8 and TRBJ2-4; D is uncertain. The CDR3 runs to 18 residues. The V end was cut by 2 bases, the J end by 1 base, with 18 bases between. Per the germline V gene, CDR1 is SGHVS and CDR2 is FQNEAQ. The CDR3 nucleotides are TGTGCCAGCAGCTTATCGGCTGGGATACTGACCGCCAAAAACATTCAGTACTTC. Translation: CASSLSAGILTAKNIQYF.

The rearrangement joins TRBV25-1 to TRBJ2-2; 8 bases are shared with TRBD2. The V gene end was trimmed by 6 bases and the J gene end by 2 bases; junction bases not matched to a gene: 11. Looked up from germline, CDR1 is MGHDK and CDR2 is SYGVNS. CDR3 length equals 17 residues. The CDR3, as DNA: TGTGCCAGCAGCTTAAAGAGTAGCGGGATAAACACCGGGGAGCTGTTTTTT. Translation gives CASSLKSSGINTGELFF.

The rearrangement joins TRBV4-3 to TRBJ1-2; D gene uncertain. This CDR3 contains 15 residues. Germline loops: CDR1 LGHNA, CDR2 YSLEER. V lost 3 bases, J lost 4 bases, and 15 bases lay in between. CDR3 in DNA: TGCGCCAGCAGCCACGCCCGGGAGGGAGGCTATGGCTACACCTTC. Translation gives CASSHAREGGYGYTF.

The gene calls are TRBV6-5 and TRBJ1-1; a weak D match, TRBD1 (5 bases). The germline V gene encodes CDR1 MNHEY and CDR2 SVGAGI. V dropped 5 bases and J dropped 11 bases, with 15 bases sitting between them. The CDR3 is made up of 12 amino acids. The CDR3 bases are TGTGCCAGCAGTGCTTATGAGGGGCGGGCTTTCTTT. It is translated as CASSAYEGRAFF.

V gene TRBV7-6 combines with J gene TRBJ1-5, with 7 bases that match TRBD1. CDR3 size: 16 residues. With 1 base clipped from V and 2 bases from J, the junction kept 5 bases outside the gene matches. Per germline, CDR1 SGHVS and CDR2 FNYEAQ. The CDR3 is CASSLGEGQRNQPQHF. The CDR3, as DNA: TGTGCCAGCAGCTTAGGGGAGGGACAGCGCAATCAGCCCCAGCATTTT.

This clonotype was picked up a small number of times. The DNA for the CDR3 is TGTGCCAGCAGCCAAGAAAGGCGGGGTCTAACCAAAAACATTCAGTACTTC. This codes for CASSQERRGLTKNIQYF. The chain combines TRBV3-1 with TRBJ2-4, with D possibly TRBD2 on 6 matching bases. The CDR3 totals 17 residues. Germline loops: CDR1 LGHDT, CDR2 YNNKEL (reference sequence). Trimming took 0 bases from V and 2 from J, leaving 14 bases between them.

The table lists this clonotype with a few counts. The chain carries TRBV30 and TRBJ2-5, with a weak D call TRBD2 (5 bases). The CDR3 runs to 14 residues. Germline V gene sequence: CDR1 GTSNPN, CDR2 SVGIG (reference sequence). The V end was cut by 0 bases, the J end by 2 bases, with 10 bases between. In nucleotides, the CDR3 is TGTGCCTGGAGTGTCACGGGGTTACAAGAGACCCAGTACTTC. Protein product: CAWSVTGLQETQYF.

This clonotype was counted a few times. This chain links TRBV6-1 with TRBJ1-3; no clear D. The CDR3 is 14 residues long. Trimming shortened V by 1 base and J by 2 bases, and 6 bases separated the two germline ends. From germline, CDR1 is MNHNS and CDR2 SASEGT. The CDR3 nucleotides are TGTGCCAGCAGTGAAGTGAGGACTGGAAACACCATATATTTT. The encoded protein is CASSEVRTGNTIYF.

The chain uses TRBV28 and TRBJ2-5; 9 bases are a match to TRBD1. This CDR3 has 17 amino acids. V was clipped by 5 bases and J by 2 bases; unmatched bases: 12. Germline values: CDR1 MDHEN, CDR2 SYDVKM. The CDR3 DNA reads as TGTGCCAGCAGTCTACCAAAGGGACAGGGACGGCAAGAGACCCAGTACTTC. Its translation: CASSLPKGQGRQETQYF.

This clonotype has only a few counts. This chain links TRBV4-2 with TRBJ2-7; a possible D gene is TRBD2 (6 bases). The CDR3 runs to 16 residues. The germline V gene encodes CDR1 LGHNA and CDR2 YNFKEQ. The V gene lost 5 bases and the J gene lost 0 bases, with 17 bases spanning the gap. Written as DNA, the CDR3 is TGTGCCAGCAGCGAGGCCATCGGGGGAGGCTCCTACGAGCAGTACTTC. It translates to CASSEAIGGGSYEQYF.

This clonotype was observed a few times. The rearrangement uses TRBV7-8 and TRBJ2-1, with 8 bases fitting TRBD2. Germline V gives CDR1 SGHVS, CDR2 FQNEAQ. Losses at the gene ends were 5 bases for V and 0 bases for J; bases not matched to a gene: 18. The CDR3 runs 20 residues. CDR3 protein: CASSIRGVAGQYYSYNEQFF. CDR3 bases: TGTGCCAGCAGCATCCGCGGGGTAGCGGGACAATACTACTCCTACAATGAGCAGTTCTTC.

This chain uses TRBV4-1 with TRBJ1-1; TRBD1 agrees at 8 bases. Losses at the gene ends were 0 bases for V and 6 bases for J; bases not matched to a gene: 3. Germline values: CDR1 MGHRA, CDR2 YSYEKL. CDR3 size: 14 residues. CDR3 bases: TGCGCCAGCAGCCAAGACAGGGGGCAGTCTGAAGCTTTCTTT. As protein: CASSQDRGQSEAFF.

The rearrangement uses TRBV10-2 and TRBJ2-7, with D perhaps matching TRBD1 or TRBD2 (5 bases each). V was trimmed by 10 bases and J by 6 bases, leaving 19 bases between them. Germline V gene lookup returns CDR1 WSHSY and CDR2 SAAADI. This CDR3 has 13 residues. CDR3 nucleotides: TGCGCCATCAACGCCGCCGGGGCACGCGAGCAGTACTTC. As protein: CAINAAGAREQYF.

The chain couples TRBV5-5 to TRBJ2-1, with 13 bases fitting TRBD2. Trimming cost V 0 bases and J 8 bases; bases outside gene matches: 5. CDR1 is SGHKS, CDR2 YYEKEE, per germline (reference sequence). This CDR3 has 16 amino acids. The CDR3 here is CASSLGLAGGVDEQFF. Written as DNA, the CDR3 is TGTGCCAGCAGCTTGGGACTAGCGGGAGGAGTCGATGAGCAGTTCTTC.

This clonotype was counted between two and nine times. The rearrangement links TRBV2 to TRBJ2-4; TRBD2 is a possible D gene (5 bases). The germline V and J ends were trimmed by 3 bases and 1 base, with 13 bases remaining between them. The germline CDR1 and CDR2 sequences are SNHLY and FYNNEI. The CDR3 extends over 16 amino acids. The CDR3 DNA reads as TGTGCCAGCAGTGAGAGTTCGGGAAGGGCCAAAAACATTCAGTACTTC. The encoded protein is CASSESSGRAKNIQYF.

A few counts support this clonotype. This sequence joins TRBV28 and TRBJ2-1, with 12 bases lining up with TRBD2. The junction had 11 bases not matched to a gene; V was cut back by 5 bases and J by 9 bases. This CDR3 has 16 amino acids. The germline V gene encodes CDR1 MDHEN and CDR2 SYDVKM. The CDR3 is CASSLRGLAGFGEQFF. The CDR3 nucleotides are TGTGCCAGCAGTCTCCGCGGACTAGCGGGATTCGGTGAGCAGTTCTTC.

The chain carries TRBV4-2 and TRBJ1-1; a possible D gene is TRBD1 (6 bases). Germline values: CDR1 LGHNA, CDR2 YNFKEQ. Trimming pared 0 bases from V and 4 bases from J, leaving 18 bases between. The length of the CDR3 is 17 residues. In DNA form, the CDR3 reads TGTGCCAGCAGCCAAGAGAGTGAACAGGGACAAAGCACTGAAGCTTTCTTT. As protein: CASSQESEQGQSTEAFF.

The rearrangement joins TRBV29-1 to TRBJ2-7; maybe TRBD2 (5 bases). There are 13 residues in the CDR3. CDR1 and CDR2 from the germline V gene are SQVTM and ANQGSEA. The V end lost 6 bases, the J end lost 0 bases, and 12 bases lay between the germline ends. This CDR3 reads CSVLVSSSYEQYF. In DNA, the CDR3 is TGCAGCGTACTAGTTTCGAGCTCCTACGAGCAGTACTTC.

This clonotype was seen only once. Given a much more abundant clone one base away, this may be a read error. The chain's CDR3 is CATSLLSYNEQFF. The CDR3 coding sequence is TGTGCCACCAGTTTACTTTCCTACAATGAGCAGTTCTTC. The chain is built from TRBV12-3 or TRBV12-4 and TRBJ2-1; D is uncertain. This CDR3 is 13 amino acids long.